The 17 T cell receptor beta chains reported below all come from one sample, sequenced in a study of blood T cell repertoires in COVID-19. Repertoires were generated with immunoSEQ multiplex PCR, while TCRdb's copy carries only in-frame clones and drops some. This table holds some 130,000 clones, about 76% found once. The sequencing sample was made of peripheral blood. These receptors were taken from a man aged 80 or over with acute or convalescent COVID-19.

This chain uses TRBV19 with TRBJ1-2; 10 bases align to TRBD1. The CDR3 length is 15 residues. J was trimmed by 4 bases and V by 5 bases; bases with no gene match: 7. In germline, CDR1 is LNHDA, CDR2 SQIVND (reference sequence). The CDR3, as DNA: TGTGCCAGTAGTTCCTGGACAGGGGGTAGCTATGGCTACACCTTC. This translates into CASSSWTGGSYGYTF.

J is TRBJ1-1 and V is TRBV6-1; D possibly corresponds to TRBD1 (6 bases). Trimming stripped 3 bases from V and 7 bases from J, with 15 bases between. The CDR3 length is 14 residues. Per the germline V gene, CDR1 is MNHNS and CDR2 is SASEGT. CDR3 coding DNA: TGTGCCAGCAGTGACCGCCAGGGGCCGCTTGAAGCTTTCTTT. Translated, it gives CASSDRQGPLEAFF.

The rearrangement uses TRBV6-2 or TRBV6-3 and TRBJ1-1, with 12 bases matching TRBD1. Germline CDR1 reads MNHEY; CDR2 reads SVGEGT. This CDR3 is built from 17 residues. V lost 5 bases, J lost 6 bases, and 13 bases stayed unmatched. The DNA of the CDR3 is TGTGCCAGCAGTCCAAGTCCCGGGACAGGGGGCAGACCTGAAGCTTTCTTT. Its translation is CASSPSPGTGGRPEAFF.

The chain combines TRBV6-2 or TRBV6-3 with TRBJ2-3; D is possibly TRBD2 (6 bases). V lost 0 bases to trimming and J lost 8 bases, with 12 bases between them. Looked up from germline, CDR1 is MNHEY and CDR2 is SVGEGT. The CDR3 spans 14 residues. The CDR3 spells CASSYSGGGTTQYF. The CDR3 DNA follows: TGTGCCAGCAGTTACTCCGGCGGAGGGACTACGCAGTATTTT.

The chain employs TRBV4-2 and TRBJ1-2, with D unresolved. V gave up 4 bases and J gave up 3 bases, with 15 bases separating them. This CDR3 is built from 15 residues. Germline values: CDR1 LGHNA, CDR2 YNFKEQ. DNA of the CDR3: TGTGCCAGCAGCCCCGGAAGGACTAGTCACTATGGCTACACCTTC. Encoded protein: CASSPGRTSHYGYTF.

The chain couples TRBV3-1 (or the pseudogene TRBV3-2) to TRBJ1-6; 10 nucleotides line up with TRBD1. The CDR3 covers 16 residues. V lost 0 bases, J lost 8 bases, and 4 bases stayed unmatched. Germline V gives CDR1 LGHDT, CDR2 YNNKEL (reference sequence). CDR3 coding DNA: TGTGCCAGCAGCCAAGAGGAGGGACAGGGGTATTCACCCCTCCACTTT. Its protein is CASSQEEGQGYSPLHF.

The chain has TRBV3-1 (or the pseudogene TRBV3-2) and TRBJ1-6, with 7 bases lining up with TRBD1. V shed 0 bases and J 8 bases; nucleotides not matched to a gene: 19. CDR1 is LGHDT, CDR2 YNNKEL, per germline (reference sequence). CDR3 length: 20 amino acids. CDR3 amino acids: CASSQDTSTGDRRAYSPLHF. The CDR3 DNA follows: TGTGCCAGCAGCCAAGATACGAGCACAGGGGATCGGCGGGCCTATTCACCCCTCCACTTT.

The CDR3 nucleotides are TGTGCCAGCAGCTTAGGGTTCCGGGGTGGGGCCAACGTCCTGACTTTC. It yields the protein CASSLGFRGGANVLTF. The V gene is TRBV7-9, the J gene TRBJ2-6; D possibly corresponds to TRBD2 (5 bases). Trimming shortened V by 1 base and J by 3 bases, and 10 bases separated the two germline ends. This CDR3 comprises 16 residues. The germline CDR1 and CDR2 sequences are SEHNR and FQNEAQ (reference sequence).

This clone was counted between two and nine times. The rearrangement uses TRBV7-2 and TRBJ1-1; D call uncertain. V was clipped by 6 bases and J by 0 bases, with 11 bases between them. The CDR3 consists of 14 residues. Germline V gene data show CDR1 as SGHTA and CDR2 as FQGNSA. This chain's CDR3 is CASRLRGMNTEAFF. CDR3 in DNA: TGTGCCAGCAGACTACGGGGTATGAACACTGAAGCTTTCTTT. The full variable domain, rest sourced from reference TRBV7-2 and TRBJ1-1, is GAGVSQSPSNKVTEKGKDVELRCDPISGHTALYWYRQSLGQGLEFLIYFQGNSAPDKSGLPSDRFSAERTGGSVSTLTIQRTQQEDSAVYLCASRLRGMNTEAFFGQGTRLTVV.

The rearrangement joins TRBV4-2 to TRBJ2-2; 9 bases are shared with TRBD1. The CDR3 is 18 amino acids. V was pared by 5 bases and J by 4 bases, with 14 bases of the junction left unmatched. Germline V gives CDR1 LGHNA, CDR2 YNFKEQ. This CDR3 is CASSSLDRGSLSTGELFF. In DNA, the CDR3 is TGTGCCAGCAGCTCCCTCGACAGGGGGTCCTTAAGCACCGGGGAGCTGTTTTTT.

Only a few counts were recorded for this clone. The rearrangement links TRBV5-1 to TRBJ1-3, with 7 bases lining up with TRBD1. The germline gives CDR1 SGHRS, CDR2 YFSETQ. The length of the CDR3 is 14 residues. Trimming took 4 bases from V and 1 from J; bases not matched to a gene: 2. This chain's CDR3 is CASSVTGSGNTIYF. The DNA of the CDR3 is TGCGCCAGCAGCGTGACAGGGTCTGGAAACACCATATATTTT.

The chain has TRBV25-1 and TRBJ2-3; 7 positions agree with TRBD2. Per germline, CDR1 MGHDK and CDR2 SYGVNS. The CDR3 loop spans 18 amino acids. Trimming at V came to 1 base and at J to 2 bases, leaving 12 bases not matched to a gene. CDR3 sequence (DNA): TGTGCCAGCAGTGAATTGGGGTGGAGCGGGGAAATCACAGATACGCAGTATTTT. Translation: CASSELGWSGEITDTQYF.

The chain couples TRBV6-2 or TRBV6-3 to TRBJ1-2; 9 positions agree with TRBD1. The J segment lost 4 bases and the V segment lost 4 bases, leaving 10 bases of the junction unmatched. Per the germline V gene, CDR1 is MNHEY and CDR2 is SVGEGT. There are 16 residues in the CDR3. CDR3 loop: CASSFGGGQGTYGYTF. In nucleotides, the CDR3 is TGTGCCAGCAGTTTCGGAGGAGGACAGGGGACCTATGGCTACACCTTC.

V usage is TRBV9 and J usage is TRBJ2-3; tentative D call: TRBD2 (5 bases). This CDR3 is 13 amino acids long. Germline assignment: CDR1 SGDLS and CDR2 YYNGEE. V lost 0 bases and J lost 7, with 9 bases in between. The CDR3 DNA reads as TGTGCCAGCAGCGTAGAGGAGGCTAATACGCAGTATTTT. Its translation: CASSVEEANTQYF. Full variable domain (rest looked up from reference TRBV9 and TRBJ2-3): DSGVTQTPKHLITATGQRVTLRCSPRSGDLSVYWYQQSLDQGLQFLIQYYNGEERAKGNILERFSAQQFPDLHSELNLSSLELGDSALYFCASSVEEANTQYFGPGTRLTVL.

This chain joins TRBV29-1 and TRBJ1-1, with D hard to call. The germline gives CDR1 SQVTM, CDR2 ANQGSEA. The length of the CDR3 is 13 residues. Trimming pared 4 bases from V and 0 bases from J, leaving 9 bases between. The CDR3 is CSVVVQMNTEAFF. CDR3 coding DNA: TGCAGCGTTGTCGTCCAGATGAACACTGAAGCTTTCTTT.

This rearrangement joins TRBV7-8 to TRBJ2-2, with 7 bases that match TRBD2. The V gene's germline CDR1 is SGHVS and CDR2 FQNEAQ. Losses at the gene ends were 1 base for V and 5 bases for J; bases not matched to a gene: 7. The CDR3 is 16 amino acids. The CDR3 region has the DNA TGTGCCAGCAGCTTAGAGACCCACGGGGGGACCGGGGAGCTGTTTTTT. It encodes CASSLETHGGTGELFF.

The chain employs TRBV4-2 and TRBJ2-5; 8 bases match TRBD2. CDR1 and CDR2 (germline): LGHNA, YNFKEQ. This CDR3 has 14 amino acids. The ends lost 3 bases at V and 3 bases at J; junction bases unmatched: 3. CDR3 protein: CASSQGSGKETQYF. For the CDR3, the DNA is TGTGCCAGCAGCCAGGGTAGCGGGAAAGAGACCCAGTACTTC.